A selection of T cell receptor beta chains follows, all from one sample in a study of T cells in localized non-small cell lung cancer. Data came from immunoSEQ multiplex PCR; TCRdb stores just in-frame clones and leaves some out. Of 50,000 to 60,000 clones in the sample, about 88% were seen once. The sample here was PBMCs, taken before any cancer treatment. The source of these receptors is a female donor with stage II lung adenocarcinoma. The CDR3 runs from the conserved cysteine through the conserved F or W. Each record gives: clone size, V gene, J gene, D gene, CDR3 DNA, CDR3 protein. D genes are given only for firm matches. Expanded clones get a size class; other rows say once, few or many, or leave the size out.

>-|TRBV14|TRBJ2-3|-
TGTGCCAGCAGCTATGCTCATGGGGGTACGCAGTATTTT
CASSYAHGGTQYF
>medium-sized|TRBV6-4|TRBJ2-3|TRBD2
TGTGCCAGCAGTGACGCAGCGGGGACCACAGATACGCAGTATTTT
CASSDAAGTTDTQYF
>-|TRBV20-1|TRBJ1-1|-
TGCAGTGCCTCGGGGGCCACTGAAGCTTTCTTT
CSASGATEAFF
>-|TRBV29-1|TRBJ2-3|TRBD2
TGCAGCGTTGGAGACGGGACTAAGAGTAACACAGATACGCAGTATTTT
CSVGDGTKSNTDTQYF
>-|TRBV5-5|TRBJ2-1|-
TGTGCCAGCAGCCCAACAGGAAACAATGAGCAGTTCTTC
CASSPTGNNEQFF
>-|TRBV10-3|TRBJ1-2|-
TGTGCCATCAGTGAGTCGTTAGCGCCGAGAAGGGGAACAAGGAGTAACTATGGCTACACCTTC
CAISESLAPRRGTRSNYGYTF
>few|TRBV6-5|TRBJ1-6|-
TGTGCCAGCAGTTACTCCGAGGGAAATTCACCCCTCCACTTT
CASSYSEGNSPLHF
>-|TRBV5-4|TRBJ2-3|-
TGTGCCAGCAGCCGAGCCCCAGGGCTCACAGATACGCAGTATTTT
CASSRAPGLTDTQYF
>-|TRBV25-1|TRBJ2-1|-
TGTGCCAGCAGTGAATCCATAACCTACAATGAGCAGTTCTTC
CASSESITYNEQFF
>-|TRBV14|TRBJ1-4|-
TGTGCCAGCAGCCAAGGAGGAGGGGACTCTAATGAAAAACTGTTTTTT
CASSQGGGDSNEKLFF
>-|TRBV4-1|TRBJ2-7|-
TGCGCCAGCAGCCAAGTGACACGTGTCTACGAGCAGTACTTC
CASSQVTRVYEQYF
>once|TRBV7-2|TRBJ2-5|TRBD2
TGTGCCAGTTCTACTACGGGGGGGGAGACCCAGTACTTC
CASSTTGGETQYF
>-|TRBV6-6|TRBJ1-1|TRBD1
TGTGCCAGCAGTCGGACAGGGGGTGCGAACACTGAAGCTTTCTTT
CASSRTGGANTEAFF
>-|TRBV13|TRBJ1-2|-
TGTGCCAGCAGCTTAGGCCGACAGGACTATGGCTACACCTTC
CASSLGRQDYGYTF
>once|TRBV2|TRBJ1-2|-
TGTGCCAGCAGGTGGACGGATAACTATGGCTACACCTTC
CASRWTDNYGYTF
>-|TRBV6-6|TRBJ1-5|-
TGTGCCAGCAGTCAGGGGATCGGCCAGCCCCAGCATTTT
CASSQGIGQPQHF
>few|TRBV21-1|TRBJ2-7|-
TGTGCCAGCAGCAAAATCTCCAGGGGGAACACCAAAGAGCAGTACTTC
CASSKISRGNTKEQYF
>-|TRBV12-2|TRBJ2-1|-
TGTGCAAGTAGGGACCAAGCGGGGGACGAATCTTACAATGAGCAGTTCTTC
CASRDQAGDESYNEQFF